A single sample gave rise to the 19 T cell receptor beta chains below, sequenced in a study of T cell responses to AZD1222 COVID-19 vaccine. This table comes from immunoSEQ multiplex PCR, and its TCRdb copy is limited to in-frame clones, with some not included. The table includes about 100,000 clones, 70% to 90% detected once. The sample in question was peripheral blood, obtained on day 0 of AZD1222 vaccination. The receptors come from an adult in good health.

The genes are TRBV21-1 and TRBJ1-2. TRBV21-1 is described as a pseudogene. The CDR3 has 14 residues. For the CDR3, the DNA is TGTGCCAGCAGCAACGCCTCGGGGGACTATGGCTACACCTTC. Translating gives CASSNASGDYGYTF.

V usage is TRBV10-2 and J usage is TRBJ2-6; TRBD1 agrees at 8 bases. There are 16 residues in the CDR3. Germline-derived CDR1 and CDR2 are WSHSY and SAAADI. Unmatched junction bases numbered 4, after V lost 4 bases and J lost 2 bases. CDR3 loop: CASSATGAAGANVLTF. CDR3 DNA: TGCGCCAGCAGTGCGACAGGGGCGGCTGGGGCCAACGTCCTGACTTTC.

This chain connects TRBV5-4 to TRBJ2-5, with 14 bases identical to TRBD2. The CDR3 spans 16 residues. J lost 5 bases, V lost 3 bases, and 6 bases had no gene match. The V gene's germline CDR1 is SGHNT and CDR2 YYREEE (reference sequence). In DNA, the CDR3 is TGTGCCAGCAGCTCCGGACTAGCGGGGGGACGGGAGACCCAGTACTTC. Translated, it gives CASSSGLAGGRETQYF.

The chain recombines TRBV5-1 with TRBJ1-1, with a tentative D call TRBD1 (5 bases). Per the germline V gene, CDR1 is SGHRS and CDR2 is YFSETQ. Deletions cut 4 bases from V and 1 base from J, with 11 bases between. The CDR3 covers 14 residues. CDR3 region: CASSVQGENTEAFF. DNA of the CDR3: TGCGCCAGCAGCGTCCAAGGGGAGAACACTGAAGCTTTCTTT.

The rearrangement links TRBV6-6 to TRBJ1-5, with a possible D match to TRBD1 (6 bases). The CDR3 extends over 14 amino acids. V was clipped by 7 bases and J by 1 base, with 11 bases between them. Germline V gene lookup returns CDR1 MNHNY and CDR2 SVGAGI (reference sequence). The CDR3 reads CASIPTGSNQPQHF. As DNA, the CDR3 is TGTGCCAGCATCCCAACAGGGAGCAATCAGCCCCAGCATTTT.

Concerning this clone: The junction departs from germline at one end; a sequencing error may be responsible. The rearrangement links TRBV28 to TRBJ1-1; D unclear. The CDR3 sequence is 15 residues long. Germline V gene lookup returns CDR1 MDHEN and CDR2 SYDVKM. CDR3 protein: CASRLSSGRDTEAFF. Here the CDR3 DNA reads TGTGCCAGCAGGTTATCGTCTGGGCGTGACACTGAAGCTTTCTTT.

This clone was detected once. This sequence joins TRBV6-6 and TRBJ1-5; D perhaps matches TRBD1 (6 bases). V lost 7 bases, J lost 7 bases, and 11 bases lay in between. Germline CDR1 MNHNY, CDR2 SVGAGI (reference sequence). This CDR3 contains 12 residues. The CDR3 region has the DNA TGTGCCAGCACGTCAACAGGGCAGCCCCAGCATTTT. Translated, it gives CASTSTGQPQHF.

This clone appeared a few times. The V and J genes are TRBV11-2 and TRBJ1-1; no reliable D call. The CDR3 is 15 amino acids. The V gene lost 1 base and the J gene lost 4 bases, with 13 bases spanning the gap. CDR1 SGHAT and CDR2 FQNNGV come from the germline V gene. For the CDR3, the DNA is TGTGCCAGCAGCTTAGTGGAGGGTTTGGGCACTGAAGCTTTCTTT. Its protein product is CASSLVEGLGTEAFF.

This clone was seen once. The V and J genes are TRBV6-5 and TRBJ1-2; TRBD1 is a possible D gene (5 bases). V lost 6 bases, J lost 2 bases, and 10 bases lay in between. This CDR3 contains 13 residues. Germline CDR1 reads MNHEY; CDR2 reads SVGAGI. The CDR3 here is CASRAGPNYGYTF. In DNA, the CDR3 is TGTGCCAGCAGGGCAGGGCCCAACTATGGCTACACCTTC.

J is TRBJ1-2 and V is TRBV20-1, with D hard to call. Germline assignment: CDR1 DFQATT and CDR2 SNEGSKA (reference sequence). Trimming took off 0 bases at V and 5 bases at J, with 4 bases between the two ends. CDR3 length equals 11 residues. The DNA of the CDR3 is TGCAGTGCTAGAGAGTTTTATGGCTACACCTTC. It translates to CSAREFYGYTF.

The chain recombines TRBV5-1 with TRBJ1-1; no clear D. Per germline, CDR1 SGHRS and CDR2 YFSETQ. CDR3 length equals 15 residues. Trimming removed 0 bases at V and 0 bases at J, with 9 bases between. In DNA form, the CDR3 reads TGCGCCAGCAGCTTGGTAGGAGCGGTGAACACTGAAGCTTTCTTT. Residues: CASSLVGAVNTEAFF.

This clone was observed a few times. The V and J genes are TRBV4-1 and TRBJ1-1; a weak D match, TRBD1 (5 bases). Trimming left V 0 bases short and J 3 bases short, with 8 bases between. Per the germline V gene, CDR1 is MGHRA and CDR2 is YSYEKL. The CDR3 loop spans 14 amino acids. CDR3: CASSQEGGYTEAFF. The CDR3 DNA is TGCGCCAGCAGCCAAGAGGGGGGTTACACTGAAGCTTTCTTT.

This sequence joins TRBV10-2 and TRBJ2-5, with TRBD2 matching 14 bases. V lost 6 bases to trimming and J lost 5 bases; unmatched junction nucleotides: 8. The V gene's germline CDR1 is WSHSY and CDR2 SAAADI. The CDR3 runs 16 residues. CDR3 sequence: CASRFPTSGGDETQYF. CDR3 coding DNA: TGCGCCAGCAGATTTCCGACTAGCGGGGGGGACGAGACCCAGTACTTC.

The V and J genes are TRBV3-1 (or the pseudogene TRBV3-2) and TRBJ2-1; maybe TRBD1 (5 bases). This CDR3 comprises 17 residues. CDR1 is LGHDT, CDR2 YNNKEL, per germline (reference sequence). Deletions cut 1 base from V and 1 base from J, with 14 bases between. The CDR3: CASSQAAGPWSYNEQFF. CDR3 DNA: TGTGCCAGCAGCCAAGCTGCAGGGCCCTGGTCCTACAATGAGCAGTTCTTC.

The J gene is TRBJ1-1, the V gene TRBV6-4; weak D call: TRBD1 (5 bases). V lost 0 bases and J 4 bases, leaving 9 bases between the germline ends. This CDR3 has 14 amino acids. Germline CDR1 reads MRHNA; CDR2 reads SNTAGT. The CDR3 coding sequence is TGTGCCAGCAGTGACTCGGGGGAAGGCACTGAAGCTTTCTTT. It yields the protein CASSDSGEGTEAFF.

The V and J genes are TRBV28 and TRBJ1-6, with 8 bases lining up with TRBD1. This CDR3 spans 15 amino acids. The V gene's germline CDR1 is MDHEN and CDR2 SYDVKM. J lost 8 bases, V lost 6 bases, and 9 bases had no gene match. This chain's CDR3 is CASRTGAGEYSPLHF. The CDR3 nucleotides read TGTGCCAGCAGGACAGGGGCGGGGGAATATTCACCCCTCCACTTT.

This clone was detected a few times. This chain links TRBV7-6 with TRBJ2-3; no clear D gene. CDR3 length equals 13 residues. Deletions cut 5 bases from V and 0 bases from J, with 6 bases between. Per the germline V gene, CDR1 is SGHVS and CDR2 is FNYEAQ. CDR3 nucleotides: TGTGCCAGCAGCCCACCAAGCACAGATACGCAGTATTTT. Translated, it gives CASSPPSTDTQYF.

The chain combines TRBV7-2 with TRBJ1-2, with 8 bases identical to TRBD1. The CDR3 spans 16 residues. Unmatched junction bases numbered 8, after V lost 1 base and J lost 4 bases. CDR1 and CDR2 from the germline V gene are SGHTA and FQGNSA. The CDR3, as DNA: TGTGCCAGCAGCTTAGACGGACAGGGATACGGCTATGGCTACACCTTC. Its protein product is CASSLDGQGYGYGYTF.

This clone was seen only a few times. This chain links TRBV6-2 or TRBV6-3 with TRBJ1-2, with unresolved D. This CDR3 has 16 amino acids. V lost 0 bases to trimming and J lost 0 bases, with 11 bases between them. Germline V gene sequence: CDR1 MNHEY, CDR2 SVGEGT. The CDR3 is CASSYSFRTSNYGYTF. The CDR3 DNA is TGTGCCAGCAGTTACTCGTTCAGGACCTCTAACTATGGCTACACCTTC.